This entry lists 29 T cell receptor beta chains sequenced from one sample in a study of graft-versus-host responses after intestinal transplantation. Plating of 200,000 CFSE-labeled responder cells was done together with 200,000 irradiated, violet-dye-labeled stimulator cells. Data came from immunoSEQ multiplex PCR; TCRdb stores just in-frame clones and leaves some out. The sample contains approximately 10,000 clones, 29% of which appear only once. The sample here was alloreactive CD8+ T cells from a mixed lymphocyte reaction culture, taken before intestinal transplant. Regarding subset: CFSE-low proliferating T cells sorted from approximately six-day pre-transplant mixed lymphocyte reaction (GvH or HvG direction). Source of these receptors: a human patient who received an intestinal transplant.

V usage is TRBV9 and J usage is TRBJ2-7, with D perhaps TRBD1 (5 bases). Trimming took off 0 bases at V and 4 bases at J, with 11 bases between the two ends. This CDR3 comprises 14 residues. Germline lookup yields CDR1 SGDLS and CDR2 YYNGEE. The CDR3 sequence: CASSVGTGPYEQYF. In nucleotides, the CDR3 is TGTGCCAGCAGCGTAGGAACAGGCCCGTACGAGCAGTACTTC.

This clone was observed a handful of times. The chain links TRBV4-1 to TRBJ2-1, with D possibly being TRBD2 (5 bases). The CDR3 has 17 residues. Germline V gives CDR1 MGHRA, CDR2 YSYEKL. The V end lost 3 bases, the J end lost 5 bases, and 20 bases lay between the germline ends. Here the CDR3 DNA reads TGCGCCAGCAGCCACGCCGGACTGAACCCGAGAAACAATGAGCAGTTCTTC. It encodes CASSHAGLNPRNNEQFF.

This clone was observed a few times. The chain links TRBV27 to TRBJ1-4, with 8 nucleotides matching TRBD1. Germline loops: CDR1 MNHEY, CDR2 SMNVEV (reference sequence). The CDR3 sequence is 16 residues long. With 5 bases clipped from V and 3 bases from J, the junction kept 8 bases outside the gene matches. The CDR3 here is CASSPGQGGPNEKLFF. The CDR3 DNA reads as TGTGCCAGCAGTCCCGGACAGGGAGGGCCTAATGAAAAACTGTTTTTT.

This clone was observed a few times. This chain joins TRBV7-9 and TRBJ2-1, with 9 bases lining up with TRBD2. V was clipped by 1 base and J by 4 bases; unmatched bases: 2. Per the germline V gene, CDR1 is SEHNR and CDR2 is FQNEAQ (reference sequence). The CDR3 spans 15 residues. The CDR3 loop reads CASSLVSGGYNEQFF. The CDR3 nucleotides read TGTGCCAGCAGCTTAGTCAGCGGGGGGTACAATGAGCAGTTCTTC.

The chain couples TRBV6-5 to TRBJ1-5; D remains unclear. Deletions cut 2 bases from V and 7 bases from J, with 9 bases between. CDR3 size: 13 residues. The germline V gene has CDR1 MNHEY and CDR2 SVGAGI. The CDR3 DNA follows: TGTGCCAGCAGTTACGGCTGGAGGCAGCCCCAGCATTTT. This translates into CASSYGWRQPQHF.

The gene calls are TRBV7-9 and TRBJ2-5; 10 bases align to TRBD1. This CDR3 contains 16 residues. Per germline, CDR1 SEHNR and CDR2 FQNEAQ (reference sequence). Losses at the gene ends were 4 bases for V and 7 bases for J; bases not matched to a gene: 12. CDR3 protein: CASSYPGDRGPGTQYF. The CDR3 bases are TGTGCCAGCAGCTACCCTGGGGACAGGGGCCCGGGGACCCAGTACTTC.

This clone turned up a few times. V gene TRBV6-6 combines with J gene TRBJ2-7, with D perhaps matching TRBD1 (6 bases). Germline-derived CDR1 and CDR2 are MNHNY and SVGAGI (reference sequence). The V end was cut by 2 bases, the J end by 2 bases, with 7 bases between. The length of the CDR3 is 13 residues. CDR3 amino acids: CASSYGTTYEQYF. The CDR3 region has the DNA TGTGCCAGCAGTTACGGGACAACCTACGAGCAGTACTTC.

The chain employs TRBV11-2 and TRBJ2-7, with D perhaps TRBD1 (6 bases). The CDR3 has 12 amino acids. CDR1 and CDR2 from the germline V gene are SGHAT and FQNNGV. V dropped 5 bases and J dropped 6 bases, with 11 bases sitting between them. CDR3 DNA sequence: TGTGCCAGCAGCAATACAGGGTCCGAGCAGTACTTC. It encodes CASSNTGSEQYF.

The rearrangement uses TRBV19 and TRBJ1-1; TRBD1 is a possible D gene (6 bases). The length of the CDR3 is 15 residues. Germline V gene sequence: CDR1 LNHDA, CDR2 SQIVND (reference sequence). Trimming took 6 bases from V and 7 from J, leaving 21 bases between them. CDR3 sequence reads: CASSLGAGRRIEAFF. CDR3 DNA: TGTGCCAGTAGCCTGGGGGCGGGTAGGCGGATTGAAGCTTTCTTT.

The chain combines TRBV7-9 with TRBJ2-1, with a tentative D call TRBD1 (5 bases). In germline, CDR1 is SEHNR, CDR2 FQNEAQ (reference sequence). There are 14 residues in the CDR3. V was pared by 5 bases and J by 6 bases, with 14 bases between. The CDR3 loop is CASSPPARANEQFF. In nucleotides, the CDR3 is TGTGCCAGCAGCCCACCCGCCAGGGCCAATGAGCAGTTCTTC. Drawing the rest from reference TRBV7-9 and TRBJ2-1, the complete variable domain is DTGVSQNPRHKITKRGQNVTFRCDPISEHNRLYWYRQTLGQGPEFLTYFQNEAQLEKSRLLSDRFSAERPKGSFSTLEIQRTEQGDSAMYLCASSPPARANEQFFGPGTRLTVL.

This sequence joins TRBV27 and TRBJ2-1; D is possibly TRBD2 (5 bases). The length of the CDR3 is 14 residues. Germline V CDR1 and CDR2: MNHEY, SMNVEV (reference sequence). Between the trimmed V and J ends, which lost 10 bases and 8 bases, there was a span of 21 bases. CDR3 loop: CATRTYGVHDEQFF. The CDR3 DNA follows: TGTGCCACCCGGACCTACGGGGTACACGATGAGCAGTTCTTC.

The V gene is TRBV7-9, the J gene TRBJ2-1; D is perhaps TRBD2 (5 bases). The germline V and J ends were trimmed by 11 bases and 9 bases, with 14 bases remaining between them. The CDR3 consists of 11 residues. Germline values: CDR1 SEHNR, CDR2 FQNEAQ (reference sequence). This chain's CDR3 is CAWGNRGEQFF. The CDR3 DNA reads TGTGCCTGGGGAAATCGGGGTGAGCAGTTCTTC.

V and J are TRBV10-1 and TRBJ1-1; no definite D call. V was trimmed by 6 bases and J by 2 bases, leaving 10 bases between them. Germline CDR1 reads WNHNN; CDR2 reads SYGVQD (reference sequence). The CDR3 totals 13 residues. The CDR3 DNA follows: TGCGCCAGCAGGACGACGGGAAACACTGAAGCTTTCTTT. It translates to CASRTTGNTEAFF.

This clone was seen more than once but under ten times. The rearrangement uses TRBV5-1 and TRBJ2-1; TRBD1 matches at 7 bases. This CDR3 is 14 amino acids long. V shed 1 base and J 5 bases; nucleotides not matched to a gene: 3. Germline loops: CDR1 SGHRS, CDR2 YFSETQ. CDR3 sequence reads: CASSLTGTDNEQFF. CDR3 bases: TGCGCCAGCAGCTTGACCGGGACAGACAATGAGCAGTTCTTC.

This clone was seen more than once but under ten times. This rearrangement joins TRBV5-1 to TRBJ1-1, with D perhaps matching TRBD1 (5 bases). This CDR3 has 14 residues. Trimming took 0 bases from V and 2 from J, leaving 8 bases between them. CDR1 SGHRS and CDR2 YFSETQ come from the germline V gene. The CDR3 spells CASSLGGGNTEAFF. CDR3 nucleotide sequence: TGCGCCAGCAGCTTGGGGGGGGGAAACACTGAAGCTTTCTTT.

A few counts support this clone. The chain is built from TRBV19 and TRBJ2-2; a possible D gene is TRBD1 (5 bases). This CDR3 has 13 residues. V dropped 8 bases and J dropped 2 bases, with 9 bases sitting between them. Germline CDR1 is LNHDA and CDR2 is SQIVND (reference sequence). DNA of the CDR3: TGTGCCAGTCAGGACAAAAACACCGGGGAGCTGTTTTTT. It yields the protein CASQDKNTGELFF.

The chain is built from TRBV7-8 and TRBJ2-5, with a weak D call TRBD2 (7 bases). The germline gives CDR1 SGHVS, CDR2 FQNEAQ. The germline V and J ends were trimmed by 3 bases and 2 bases, with 13 bases remaining between them. The CDR3 extends over 15 amino acids. The CDR3 loop is CASSLFEGGQETQYF. CDR3 nucleotide sequence: TGTGCCAGCAGCTTGTTTGAGGGGGGGCAAGAGACCCAGTACTTC.

The J gene is TRBJ2-7, the V gene TRBV6-1, with 7 bases that match TRBD1. Looked up from germline, CDR1 is MNHNS and CDR2 is SASEGT. The CDR3 runs 15 residues. Trimming removed 5 bases from V and 9 bases from J; junction bases left unmatched: 16. The DNA of the CDR3 is TGTGCCAGCAGTTCACCGGGACAGCCGTTCGGAGGGCAGTACTTC. It codes for CASSSPGQPFGGQYF.

V is TRBV9 and J is TRBJ2-5, with D tentatively TRBD2 (5 bases). The CDR3 has 12 amino acids. Trimming cost V 0 bases and J 7 bases, with 7 bases left between them. Germline CDR1 reads SGDLS; CDR2 reads YYNGEE. In nucleotides, the CDR3 is TGTGCCAGCAGCGTAGGGGCGGGGACCCAGTACTTC. It encodes CASSVGAGTQYF.

V and J are TRBV7-8 and TRBJ1-1; D is unresolved. Looked up from germline, CDR1 is SGHVS and CDR2 is FQNEAQ. There are 13 residues in the CDR3. V lost 5 bases and J lost 6, with 13 bases in between. This CDR3 reads CASSPGDGPEAFF. In DNA form, the CDR3 reads TGTGCCAGCAGCCCCGGGGATGGTCCTGAAGCTTTCTTT.

In its sample, this clone was seen a few times. J is TRBJ2-2 and V is TRBV2; D possibly corresponds to TRBD1 (6 bases). Germline V lookup: CDR1 SNHLY, CDR2 FYNNEI. This CDR3 is 13 amino acids long. V lost 6 bases and J 2 bases, leaving 7 bases between the germline ends. The CDR3 spells CASRDSNTGELFF. DNA of the CDR3: TGTGCCAGCAGGGACAGTAACACCGGGGAGCTGTTTTTT.

The chain recombines TRBV5-6 with TRBJ2-7, with 8 bases identical to TRBD2. This CDR3 is built from 14 residues. V was pared by 0 bases and J by 3 bases, with 2 bases of the junction left unmatched. CDR1 SGHDT and CDR2 YYEEEE come from the germline V gene. DNA of the CDR3: TGTGCCAGCAGCTTGGGTAGCGGGGTCTACGAGCAGTACTTC. This encodes CASSLGSGVYEQYF. Based on the CDR3 plus reference TRBV5-6 and TRBJ2-7, the full variable domain is DAGVTQSPTHLIKTRGQQVTLRCSPKSGHDTVSWYQQALGQGPQFIFQYYEEEERQRGNFPDRFSGHQFPNYSSELNVNALLLGDSALYLCASSLGSGVYEQYFGPGTRLTVT.

The chain combines TRBV27 with TRBJ1-1; a possible D gene is TRBD1 (5 bases). There are 14 residues in the CDR3. The V and J ends lost 6 bases and 3 bases respectively, with 14 bases between them. Looked up from germline, CDR1 is MNHEY and CDR2 is SMNVEV (reference sequence). The CDR3 DNA follows: TGTGCCAGCAGCTCGGGGGGGGAGGACACTGAAGCTTTCTTT. This encodes CASSSGGEDTEAFF.

The table lists this clone with a few counts. This chain links TRBV11-2 with TRBJ2-1; D is unresolved. The CDR3 has 15 residues. Trimming took off 5 bases at V and 0 bases at J, with 11 bases between the two ends. CDR1 is SGHAT, CDR2 FQNNGV, per germline. Written as DNA, the CDR3 is TGTGCCAGCAGCCCGCTTGGGCCCTCCTACAATGAGCAGTTCTTC. Translating gives CASSPLGPSYNEQFF. Variable domain in full (rest from reference TRBV11-2 and TRBJ2-1): EAGVAQSPRYKIIEKRQSVAFWCNPISGHATLYWYQQILGQGPKLLIQFQNNGVVDDSQLPKDRFSAERLKGVDSTLKIQPAKLEDSAVYLCASSPLGPSYNEQFFGPGTRLTVL.

There are a few counts of this clone. The genes are TRBV4-1 and TRBJ1-1, with TRBD1 matching 7 bases. Per germline, CDR1 MGHRA and CDR2 YSYEKL. Trimming at V came to 0 bases and at J to 0 bases, leaving 4 bases not matched to a gene. CDR3 length equals 16 residues. CDR3: CASSQDRGQLNTEAFF. CDR3 coding DNA: TGCGCCAGCAGCCAAGATCGGGGACAGCTGAACACTGAAGCTTTCTTT.

The V gene is TRBV5-6, the J gene TRBJ1-1; perhaps TRBD1 as D (5 bases). The germline V gene has CDR1 SGHDT and CDR2 YYEEEE. This CDR3 has 14 residues. V dropped 4 bases and J dropped 1 base, with 11 bases sitting between them. CDR3 nucleotide sequence: TGTGCCAGCAGCCATGGGGCAGAGAACACTGAAGCTTTCTTT. Protein product: CASSHGAENTEAFF.

This clone showed up just once. This sequence joins TRBV11-2 and TRBJ1-3, with D possibly TRBD1 on 5 matching bases. Per germline, CDR1 SGHAT and CDR2 FQNNGV. V lost 3 bases, J lost 2 bases, and 8 bases lay in between. The CDR3 contains 14 residues. The CDR3 region is CASSLPGTGNTIYF. DNA for the CDR3: TGTGCCAGCAGCTTGCCAGGGACTGGAAACACCATATATTTT.

This clone was seen a handful of times. This rearrangement joins TRBV29-1 to TRBJ2-3; 8 bases fit TRBD1. CDR3 length: 15 residues. CDR1 SQVTM and CDR2 ANQGSEA come from the germline V gene. J was trimmed by 4 bases and V by 3 bases; bases with no gene match: 9. DNA for the CDR3: TGCAGCGTTGACCCGACAGGGGTTTATGCAGATACGCAGTATTTT. Its protein is CSVDPTGVYADTQYF.

The rearrangement joins TRBV27 to TRBJ2-5; no clear D. This CDR3 is built from 14 residues. V was pared by 3 bases and J by 0 bases, with 8 bases between. CDR1 and CDR2 (germline): MNHEY, SMNVEV (reference sequence). CDR3 nucleotide sequence: TGTGCCAGCAGTTTTGGGCAGTACCAAGAGACCCAGTACTTC. Encoded protein: CASSFGQYQETQYF.